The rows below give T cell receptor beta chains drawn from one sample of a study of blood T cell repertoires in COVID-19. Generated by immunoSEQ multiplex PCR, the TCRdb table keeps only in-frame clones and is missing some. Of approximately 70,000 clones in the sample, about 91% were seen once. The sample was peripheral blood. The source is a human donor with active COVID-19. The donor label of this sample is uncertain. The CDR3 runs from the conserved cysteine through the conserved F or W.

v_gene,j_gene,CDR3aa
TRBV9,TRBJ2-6,CASSVATPGANVLTF
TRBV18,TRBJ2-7,CASSPQGSYEQYF
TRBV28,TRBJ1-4,CASSSTGGTNEKLFF
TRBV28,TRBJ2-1,CASSHVPGQGLSYNEQFF
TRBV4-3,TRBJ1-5,CASSQEGHTNQPQHF
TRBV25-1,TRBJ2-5,CASSAQGQETQYF
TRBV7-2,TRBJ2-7,CASSLGPPVILEQYF
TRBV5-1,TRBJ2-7,CASSLRTSGRGSYEQYF
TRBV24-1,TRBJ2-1,CATRVGSSSDEQFF
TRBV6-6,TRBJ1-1,CASSYRQMNTEAFF
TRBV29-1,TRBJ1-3,CSAKIQGPYSGNTIYF
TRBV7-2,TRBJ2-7,CASSLAGVINEQYF
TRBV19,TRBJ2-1,CASSSGTSGRYNEQFF
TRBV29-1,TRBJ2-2,CSVRQGTNTGELFF
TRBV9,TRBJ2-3,CASSAGLAGFVDTQYF
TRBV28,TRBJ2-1,CASSIRGNEQFF
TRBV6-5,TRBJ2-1,CASSYSFVAEYNEQFF